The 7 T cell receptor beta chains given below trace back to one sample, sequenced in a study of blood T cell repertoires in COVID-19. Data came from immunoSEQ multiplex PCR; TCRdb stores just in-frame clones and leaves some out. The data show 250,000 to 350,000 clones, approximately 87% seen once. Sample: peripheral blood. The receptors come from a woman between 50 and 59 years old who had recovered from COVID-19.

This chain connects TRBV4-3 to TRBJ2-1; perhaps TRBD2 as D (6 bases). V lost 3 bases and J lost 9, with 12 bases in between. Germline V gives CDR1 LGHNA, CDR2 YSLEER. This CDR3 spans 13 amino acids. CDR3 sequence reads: CASSQGRNGEQFF. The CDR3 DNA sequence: TGCGCCAGCAGCCAGGGGAGGAACGGTGAGCAGTTCTTC.

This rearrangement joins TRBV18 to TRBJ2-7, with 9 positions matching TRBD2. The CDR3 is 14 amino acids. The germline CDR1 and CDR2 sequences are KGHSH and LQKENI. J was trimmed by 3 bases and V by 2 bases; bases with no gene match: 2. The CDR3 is CASSPTTSGYEQYF. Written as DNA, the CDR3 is TGTGCCAGCTCACCAACGACTAGCGGCTACGAGCAGTACTTC.

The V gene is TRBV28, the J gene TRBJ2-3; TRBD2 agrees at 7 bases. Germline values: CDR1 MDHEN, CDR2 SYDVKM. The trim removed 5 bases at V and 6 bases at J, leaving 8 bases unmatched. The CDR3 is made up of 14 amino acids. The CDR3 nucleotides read TGTGCCAGCAGTCTTAGGACTAGTGGGGATACGCAGTATTTT. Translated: CASSLRTSGDTQYF.

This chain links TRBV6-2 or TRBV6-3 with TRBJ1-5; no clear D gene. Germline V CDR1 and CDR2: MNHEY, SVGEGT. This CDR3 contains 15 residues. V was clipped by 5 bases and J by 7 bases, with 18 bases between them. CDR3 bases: TGTGCCAGCAGTCTCAATCCCCTCGGGGTCCAGCCCCAGCATTTT. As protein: CASSLNPLGVQPQHF.

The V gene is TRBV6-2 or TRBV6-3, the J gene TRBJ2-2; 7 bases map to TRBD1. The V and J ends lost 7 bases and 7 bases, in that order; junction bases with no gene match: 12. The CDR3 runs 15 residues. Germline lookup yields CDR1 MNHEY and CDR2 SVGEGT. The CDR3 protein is CASTPTGTNIGELFF. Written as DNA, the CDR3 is TGTGCCAGCACCCCGACAGGGACGAATATCGGGGAGCTGTTTTTT.

The CDR3 region has the DNA TGTGCCAGCAGCCAGGGGACAGGGAGGGTCGAGACCCAGTACTTC. It translates to CASSQGTGRVETQYF. The V call is TRBV3-1 (or the pseudogene TRBV3-2), the J call TRBJ2-5, with TRBD1 identical over 9 bases. Looked up from germline, CDR1 is LGHDT and CDR2 is YNNKEL (reference sequence). The CDR3 is 15 amino acids. V lost 3 bases to trimming and J lost 5 bases; unmatched junction nucleotides: 7.

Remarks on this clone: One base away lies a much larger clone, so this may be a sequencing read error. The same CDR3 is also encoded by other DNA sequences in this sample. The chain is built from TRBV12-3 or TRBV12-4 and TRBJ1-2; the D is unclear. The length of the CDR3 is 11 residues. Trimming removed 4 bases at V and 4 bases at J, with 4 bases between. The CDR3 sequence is CASSSGYGYTF. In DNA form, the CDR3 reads TGTGCCAGCAGTTCCGGCTATGGCTACACCTTC.